In its sample, the clone carrying this T cell receptor (beta chain) was seen a few times. The sample is drawn from a study of T cell repertoires in cytomegalovirus infection. The overall study: Shared public TCR beta signatures pointed to both CMV infection and a matching HLA type.

TCRdb fed the reads into MiXCR, producing one record per CDR3 protein. In the table there are some 300,000 distinct CDR3 sequences, about 17% of which are singletons. The CDR3 runs 16 residues. The V segment lost 6 bases and the J segment 4 bases; nucleotides outside the gene matches: 14. The germline V gene has CDR1 MNHEY and CDR2 SVGEGT. The source material was PBMCs. The sequence came from a human donor in good health (CMV status not recorded). Some clones in this sample may be carry-over from other donors' samples. The chain joins TRBV6-2 or TRBV6-3 to TRBJ2-7; 8 nucleotides line up with TRBD1. CDR3 region: CASSSPPGQVRYEQYF. CDR3 DNA sequence: TGTGCCAGCAGCTCCCCCCCGGGACAGGTACGATACGAGCAGTACTTC.